These T cell receptor beta chains were read from a single sample in a study of control samples from healthy donors and cancer patients. Sequencing was performed with immunoSEQ multiplex PCR; in TCRdb, only in-frame clones are kept and a portion is missing. The specimen's table records about 190,000 clones. The source material was blood. All receptors derive from a woman younger than 45 in good health. Both conserved end residues are part of each CDR3. A D gene is named only where the DNA matches it firmly.

D: .; V: TRBV5-4; J: TRBJ2-3; DNA: TGTGCCAGCAGCCCCCCGGACTACACAGATACGCAGTATTTT; CDR3: CASSPPDYTDTQYF
D: .; V: TRBV19; J: TRBJ1-2; DNA: TGTGCCAGTAGTATGAACGCAGGAGGCTACACCTTC; CDR3: CASSMNAGGYTF
D: .; V: TRBV6-5; J: TRBJ2-2; DNA: TGTGCCAGCATTAGGGACACGTGGCCGGTGTTTTTT; CDR3: CASIRDTWPVFF
D: .; V: TRBV29-1; J: TRBJ1-5; DNA: TGCAGCGTTGGGGGGCAGGGAGGACAGCCCCAGCATTTT; CDR3: CSVGGQGGQPQHF
D: .; V: TRBV5-4; J: TRBJ2-5; DNA: TGTGCCAGCAGCCTAGGGGGCGCGGGACAGACCCAGTACTTC; CDR3: CASSLGGAGQTQYF
D: .; V: TRBV5-1; J: TRBJ1-5; DNA: TGCGCCAGCAGGGGCGAGGGGAGCAATCAGCCCCAGCATTTT; CDR3: CASRGEGSNQPQHF
D: TRBD1; V: TRBV5-1; J: TRBJ2-3; DNA: TGCGCCAGCAGCCCGAGGGACAGCGGCACAGATACGCAGTATTTT; CDR3: CASSPRDSGTDTQYF
D: TRBD1; V: TRBV28; J: TRBJ1-1; DNA: TGTGCCAGCAGTTCGGGACAGGGGAACACTGAAGCTTTCTTT; CDR3: CASSSGQGNTEAFF
D: .; V: TRBV7-6; J: TRBJ1-1; DNA: TGTGCCAGCAGCTATAGTCCCGACACGAGTTGGAACACTGAAGCTTTCTTT; CDR3: CASSYSPDTSWNTEAFF
D: .; V: TRBV24-1; J: TRBJ2-7; DNA: TGTGCCACCAGTGGTTACAGGGAGAACGAGCAGTACTTC; CDR3: CATSGYRENEQYF
D: .; V: TRBV7-9; J: TRBJ1-6; DNA: TGTGCCAGCAGCTTCTCCTCGATGGGTAATTCACCCCTCCACTTT; CDR3: CASSFSSMGNSPLHF
D: .; V: TRBV21-1; J: TRBJ1-6; DNA: TGTGCCAGCAGCAAAGGGGGACAGGGGAGCTCCTATAATTCACCCCTCCACTTT; CDR3: CASSKGGQGSSYNSPLHF
D: .; V: TRBV19; J: TRBJ1-6; DNA: TGTGCCGGGGTGGACAGACGCAATTCACCCCTCCACTTT; CDR3: CAGVDRRNSPLHF
D: .; V: TRBV5-1; J: TRBJ2-1; DNA: TGCGCCAGCAGCGGGGGGGCCTCCTACAATGAGCAGTTCTTC; CDR3: CASSGGASYNEQFF
D: .; V: TRBV3-1/TRBV3-2; J: TRBJ1-5; DNA: TGTGCCAGCAGCCAAGAGATGCAGCGAAGCAATCAGCCCCAGCATTTT; CDR3: CASSQEMQRSNQPQHF
D: .; V: TRBV3-1/TRBV3-2; J: TRBJ2-5; DNA: TGTGCCAGCGGATGGGGGCAAGGTTCCGAGACCCAGTACTTC; CDR3: CASGWGQGSETQYF
D: .; V: TRBV13; J: TRBJ2-2; DNA: TGTGCCAGCCACCCCATCCAGAACACCGGGGAGCTGTTTTTT; CDR3: CASHPIQNTGELFF
D: .; V: TRBV19; J: TRBJ2-7; DNA: TGTGCCAGTAGTCCCGGTTCCTACGAGCAGTACTTC; CDR3: CASSPGSYEQYF
D: .; V: TRBV4-1; J: TRBJ1-1; DNA: TGCGCCAGCAGCCAAGATACAGGGTGGAACACTGAAGCTTTCTTT; CDR3: CASSQDTGWNTEAFF
D: .; V: TRBV6-5; J: TRBJ1-2; DNA: TGTGCCAGCAGTTACCTCTCGCGGGGCTATGGCTACACCTTC; CDR3: CASSYLSRGYGYTF
D: .; V: TRBV10-1; J: TRBJ2-7; DNA: TGCGCCAGCAGTGACGGCAGGGGCTTAGTGGAGCAGTACTTC; CDR3: CASSDGRGLVEQYF
D: .; V: TRBV5-1; J: TRBJ2-4; DNA: TGCGCCAGCAGTGGGGATAGCAAAAACATTCAGTACTTC; CDR3: CASSGDSKNIQYF
D: TRBD2; V: TRBV3-1/TRBV3-2; J: TRBJ2-1; DNA: TGCGCCGTAGCAAGACTAGCGGGGAACAATGAGCAGTTCTTC; CDR3: CAVARLAGNNEQFF
D: TRBD1; V: TRBV5-5; J: TRBJ2-7; DNA: TGTGCCAGCAGCTTAGCCGGGACAGGGAGGTCCTACGAGCAGTACTTC; CDR3: CASSLAGTGRSYEQYF
D: .; V: TRBV28; J: TRBJ1-6; DNA: TGTGCCAGCAGTTTAGCGAAGTCACCCCTCCACTTT; CDR3: CASSLAKSPLHF
D: .; V: TRBV11-2; J: TRBJ1-1; DNA: TGTGCCAGCAGCTTCGACAGGAACACTGAAGCTTTCTTT; CDR3: CASSFDRNTEAFF
D: TRBD2; V: TRBV7-2; J: TRBJ2-7; DNA: TGTGCCAGCAGCTCCAGAACTAGCGGGGGCTACGAGCAGTACTTC; CDR3: CASSSRTSGGYEQYF
D: .; V: TRBV7-2; J: TRBJ1-1; DNA: TGTGCCAGCAGCTTAGGGAATTCTATGAACACTGAAGCTTTCTTT; CDR3: CASSLGNSMNTEAFF
D: .; V: TRBV11-2; J: TRBJ1-1; DNA: TGTGCCAGCAGCTTAGACCCGGACGACCGAAACACTGAAGCTTTCTTT; CDR3: CASSLDPDDRNTEAFF
D: TRBD1; V: TRBV6-5; J: TRBJ1-1; DNA: TGTGCCAGCCTACAGGGGGCCCTGATGAACACTGAAGCTTTCTTT; CDR3: CASLQGALMNTEAFF
D: .; V: TRBV24-1; J: TRBJ1-4; DNA: TGTGCCACCAGTGACGCCCCCCCTAATGAAAAACTGTTTTTT; CDR3: CATSDAPPNEKLFF
D: TRBD1; V: TRBV7-2; J: TRBJ1-6; DNA: TGTGCCAGCAGCTTAGCTGGACAGGGGTCTTCACCCCTCCACTTT; CDR3: CASSLAGQGSSPLHF
D: .; V: TRBV4-1; J: TRBJ1-3; DNA: TGCGCCAGCAGCCAGGTACTTGTCTCTGGAAACACCATATATTTT; CDR3: CASSQVLVSGNTIYF
D: TRBD1; V: TRBV28; J: TRBJ1-2; DNA: TGTGCCAGCAGTCCACAGCCAGGGGGCGAGCTCTATGGCTACACCTTC; CDR3: CASSPQPGGELYGYTF
D: .; V: TRBV6-5; J: TRBJ2-6; DNA: TGTGCCAGCAGTTACTCGACTACTTCTGGGGCCAACGTCCTGACTTTC; CDR3: CASSYSTTSGANVLTF
D: TRBD1; V: TRBV4-1; J: TRBJ1-4; DNA: TGCGCCAGCAGCCAGGGGGACAGAGACCATGAAAAACTGTTTTTT; CDR3: CASSQGDRDHEKLFF
D: .; V: TRBV6-5; J: TRBJ1-1; DNA: TGTGCCAGCACGGACACTGAAGCTTTCTTT; CDR3: CASTDTEAFF
D: .; V: TRBV18; J: TRBJ2-1; DNA: TGTGCCAGCTCGTTTAAGTGGACCCGGCTCAATGAGCAGTTCTTC; CDR3: CASSFKWTRLNEQFF
D: .; V: TRBV18; J: TRBJ1-3; DNA: TGTGCCAGCTCGAGGGACCTACGTACTGGAAACACCATATATTTT; CDR3: CASSRDLRTGNTIYF
D: TRBD1; V: TRBV6-5; J: TRBJ2-7; DNA: TGTGCCAGCCACCTCGATAGGGACAGGGTGCACGAGCAGTACTTC; CDR3: CASHLDRDRVHEQYF